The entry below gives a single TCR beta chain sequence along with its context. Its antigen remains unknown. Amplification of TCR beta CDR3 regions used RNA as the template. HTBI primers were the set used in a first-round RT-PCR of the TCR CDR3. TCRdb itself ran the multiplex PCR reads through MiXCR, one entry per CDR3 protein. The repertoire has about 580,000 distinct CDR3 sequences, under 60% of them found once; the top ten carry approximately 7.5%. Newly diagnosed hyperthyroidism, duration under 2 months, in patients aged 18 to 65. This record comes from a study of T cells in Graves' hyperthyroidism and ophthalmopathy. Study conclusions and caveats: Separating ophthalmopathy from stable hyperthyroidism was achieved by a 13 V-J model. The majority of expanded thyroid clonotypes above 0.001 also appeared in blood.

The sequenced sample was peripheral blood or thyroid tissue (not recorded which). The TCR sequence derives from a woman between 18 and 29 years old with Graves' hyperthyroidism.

The CDR3 sequence is CSARTSNEQYF. The DNA of the CDR3 is TGCAGTGCTAGGACCAGCAATGAGCAGTACTTC. The chain employs TRBV20-1 and TRBJ2-7, with D unclear. Germline loops: CDR1 DFQATT, CDR2 SNEGSKA (reference sequence). The CDR3 has 11 amino acids. V lost 3 bases, J lost 7 bases, and 10 bases lay in between.